This TCR beta chain was sequenced for a study of CXCR3 chemokines and chemotherapy response in bladder cancer. TCRdb analysed the PCR reads with MiXCR anew, one entry per CDR3 protein. The sample consists of about 2,300 distinct CDR3 sequences, 16% of them appearing once. This clonotype was seen repeatedly, ten times or more. This TCR was sampled from a human donor with bladder cancer that responded to neoadjuvant chemotherapy. This specimen was taken from a patient whose treatment included neoadjuvant chemotherapy.

CDR3 region: CACSGTGELFF. CDR3 DNA: TGTGCCTGTTCAGGAACCGGGGAGCTGTTTTTT. The chain carries TRBV30 and TRBJ2-2; D not resolved. This CDR3 is 11 amino acids long. V was shortened by 6 bases and J by 5 bases, with 7 bases between the two germline ends. The V gene's germline CDR1 is GTSNPN and CDR2 SVGIG (reference sequence).